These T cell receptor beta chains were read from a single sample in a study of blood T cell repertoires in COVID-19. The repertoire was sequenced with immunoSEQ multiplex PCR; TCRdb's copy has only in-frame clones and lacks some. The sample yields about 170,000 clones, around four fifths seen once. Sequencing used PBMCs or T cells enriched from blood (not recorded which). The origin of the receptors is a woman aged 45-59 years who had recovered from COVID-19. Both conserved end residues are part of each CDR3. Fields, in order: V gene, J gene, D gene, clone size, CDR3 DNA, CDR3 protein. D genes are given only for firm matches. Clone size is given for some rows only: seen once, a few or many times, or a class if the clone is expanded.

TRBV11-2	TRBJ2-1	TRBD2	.	TGTGCCAGCAGCACCCGGCTAGCGGCCATTGGCAATGAGCAGTTCTTC	CASSTRLAAIGNEQFF
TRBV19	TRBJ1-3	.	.	TGTGCCAGTAGTATCACCAGCTCTGGAAACACCATATATTTT	CASSITSSGNTIYF
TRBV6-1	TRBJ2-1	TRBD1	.	TGTGCCAGCAGTGAGGGACAGAGATACAATGAGCAGTTCTTC	CASSEGQRYNEQFF
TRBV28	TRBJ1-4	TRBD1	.	TGTGCCAGCAGTTTGGACAGGGTTGAAAAACTGTTTTTT	CASSLDRVEKLFF
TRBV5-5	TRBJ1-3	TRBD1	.	TGTGCCAGCAGCCCGGGACAGGGGAGAAACACCATATATTTT	CASSPGQGRNTIYF
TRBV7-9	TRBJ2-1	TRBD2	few	TGTGCCAGCAGCTTAGGTTATTTAGGGCGGGAGGGACCCAATGAGCAGTTCTTC	CASSLGYLGREGPNEQFF
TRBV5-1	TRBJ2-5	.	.	TGCGCCAGCAGCTTGGAGGGACTGGGCCAAGAGACCCAGTACTTC	CASSLEGLGQETQYF
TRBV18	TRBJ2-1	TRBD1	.	TGTGCCAGCTCACGCCTACCCCCCTCAAGGACAGGGGGCTCGGGAGAGCAGTTCTTC	CASSRLPPSRTGGSGEQFF
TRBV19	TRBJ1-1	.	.	TGTGCCAGTAGTACAGGGGTGGACACTGAAGCTTTCTTT	CASSTGVDTEAFF
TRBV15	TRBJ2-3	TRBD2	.	TGTGCCACCAGCAGACGTAGCGGGAGGGCCACAGATACGCAGTATTTT	CATSRRSGRATDTQYF
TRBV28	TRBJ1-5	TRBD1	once	TGTGCCAGCTGGGACAGGCAAGGGCCCCAGCATTTT	CASWDRQGPQHF
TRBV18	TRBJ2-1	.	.	TGTGCCAGCTCACCCGGGGACATTAATGAGCAGTTCTTC	CASSPGDINEQFF
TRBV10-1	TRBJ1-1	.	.	TGCGCCAGCAGTGAGTCGGAGTCAGCCGATAGGGCTTTCTTT	CASSESESADRAFF
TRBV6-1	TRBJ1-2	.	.	TGTGCCAGCAGTGAAGCGAGGAACGACCCATATGGCTACACCTTC	CASSEARNDPYGYTF
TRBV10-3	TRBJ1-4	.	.	TGTGCCATCAGCGGGAGGTTACATGAAAAACTGTTTTTT	CAISGRLHEKLFF
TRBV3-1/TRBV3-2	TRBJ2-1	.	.	TGTGCCAGCAGCCAAGGTTCTGGACAGTCTTACAATGAGCAGTTCTTC	CASSQGSGQSYNEQFF
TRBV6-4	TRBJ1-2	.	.	TGTGCCAGCAGTGACTCTCGACTCCCACGGCGGGGCTACACCTTC	CASSDSRLPRRGYTF
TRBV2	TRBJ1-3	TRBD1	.	TGTGCCAGCAGTGGGGGGACAGGGTTTGACACCATATATTTT	CASSGGTGFDTIYF
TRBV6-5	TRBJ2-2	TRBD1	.	TGTGCCAGCAGTTACTCAACAGGGGAGTTAAACCGGGAGCTGTTTTTT	CASSYSTGELNRELFF
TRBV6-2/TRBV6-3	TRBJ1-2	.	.	TGTGCCAGCAGTTACCTCTCAGTAACTAACTATGGCTACACCTTC	CASSYLSVTNYGYTF
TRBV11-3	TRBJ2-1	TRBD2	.	TGTGCCAGCAGCTTAAGCGGGACGACTGAGCAGTTCTTC	CASSLSGTTEQFF
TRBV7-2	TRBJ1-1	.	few	TGTGCCAGCAGCTTAATAAGTGGGCAGATGAACACTGAAGCTTTCTTT	CASSLISGQMNTEAFF
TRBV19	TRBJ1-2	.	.	TGTGCCAGTAGTGGCCGCTCACAGAGGGACTATGGCTACACCTTC	CASSGRSQRDYGYTF
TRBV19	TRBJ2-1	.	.	TGTGCCAGTAGTATAGGGAGGGGCCACTACAATGAGCAGTTCTTC	CASSIGRGHYNEQFF
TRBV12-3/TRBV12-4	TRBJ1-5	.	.	TGTGCCAGCAGTCTCGGGGGGATCCAGCCCCAGCATTTT	CASSLGGIQPQHF
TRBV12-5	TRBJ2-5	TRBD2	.	TGTGCTAGTGGTACTGGCGGGGGGGAGACCCAGTACTTC	CASGTGGGETQYF
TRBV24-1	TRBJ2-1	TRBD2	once	TGTGCCACCAGTGACGAGACTAGCGCATACAATGAGCAGTTCTTC	CATSDETSAYNEQFF
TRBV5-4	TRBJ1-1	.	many	TGTGCCAGCAGCTCCCTAGTGAACACTGAAGCTTTCTTT	CASSSLVNTEAFF
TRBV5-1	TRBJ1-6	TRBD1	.	TGCGCCAGCAGCTTGGGGACAGGGTCGAGTAATTCACCCCTCCACTTT	CASSLGTGSSNSPLHF